One sample yielded the 9 T cell receptor beta chains listed below, sequenced in a study of T cell changes during pregnancy in multiple sclerosis. Assay: immunoSEQ multiplex PCR; the TCRdb copy retains only in-frame clones and omits some. The table has 40,000 to 50,000 clones, more than 85% seen once. The sequenced sample was CD4+ T cells from peripheral blood mononuclear cells, obtained in the third trimester of pregnancy. The receptors originated from a female donor with multiple sclerosis, enrolled in a pregnancy study.

The chain recombines TRBV19 with TRBJ1-2; D gene uncertain. V was shortened by 3 bases and J by 6 bases, with 23 bases between the two germline ends. The germline V gene encodes CDR1 LNHDA and CDR2 SQIVND (reference sequence). The CDR3 loop spans 17 amino acids. CDR3 amino acids: CASSITRRPQALNGYTF. CDR3 nucleotide sequence: TGTGCCAGTAGTATCACCCGGAGGCCGCAGGCCTTAAATGGCTACACCTTC. The full variable domain, rest sourced from reference TRBV19 and TRBJ1-2, is DGGITQSPKYLFRKEGQNVTLSCEQNLNHDAMYWYRQDPGQGLRLIYYSQIVNDFQKGDIAEGYSVSREKKESFPLTVTSAQKNPTAFYLCASSITRRPQALNGYTFGSGTRLTVV.

This clone has a single count. In nucleotides, the CDR3 is TGTGCCAGCAGTTACACGGACAGGGGGCGAGGCTACACCTTC. Its translation is CASSYTDRGRGYTF. This chain connects TRBV6-5 to TRBJ1-2; the match to TRBD1 covers 11 bases. J was trimmed by 8 bases and V by 2 bases; bases with no gene match: 4. CDR1 MNHEY and CDR2 SVGAGI come from the germline V gene. This CDR3 has 14 amino acids.

This clone was recorded once. The chain couples TRBV9 to TRBJ1-1, with D unclear. The CDR3 has 13 residues. The germline CDR1 and CDR2 sequences are SGDLS and YYNGEE. Trimming removed 0 bases from V and 4 bases from J, with 7 bases in between. The CDR3 coding sequence is TGTGCCAGCAGCGTAGCATCGGGCACTGAAGCTTTCTTT. This translates into CASSVASGTEAFF.

The chain links TRBV7-2 to TRBJ2-1; TRBD2 matches at 9 bases. The CDR3 length is 15 residues. V was pared by 4 bases and J by 4 bases, with 5 bases of the junction left unmatched. From germline, CDR1 is SGHTA and CDR2 FQGNSA. The DNA of the CDR3 is TGTGCCAGCAGCTCAAGCGGGGGGTTTTACAATGAGCAGTTCTTC. Its protein is CASSSSGGFYNEQFF.

V gene TRBV7-3 combines with J gene TRBJ2-1, with a possible D match to TRBD1 (6 bases). Germline V lookup: CDR1 SGHTA, CDR2 FQGTGA. The V and J ends lost 4 bases and 6 bases respectively, with 7 bases between them. The CDR3 spans 12 residues. The CDR3 DNA reads TGTGCCAGCAGCTCGGACAGCAATGAGCAGTTCTTC. It specifies CASSSDSNEQFF.

This sequence joins TRBV7-7 and TRBJ2-2, with unresolved D. Deletions cut 0 bases from V and 5 bases from J, with 13 bases between. Germline V gene lookup returns CDR1 SSHAT and CDR2 FNYEAQ (reference sequence). The CDR3 spans 16 residues. As DNA, the CDR3 is TGTGCCAGCAGCTTAGCACCTCAGACACCGACCGGGGAGCTGTTTTTT. Translating gives CASSLAPQTPTGELFF.

The gene calls are TRBV30 and TRBJ1-6; D perhaps matches TRBD1 (6 bases). V dropped 4 bases and J dropped 4 bases, with 14 bases sitting between them. This CDR3 comprises 15 residues. CDR1 is GTSNPN, CDR2 SVGIG, per germline (reference sequence). Here the CDR3 DNA reads TGTGCCTGGACCCAGGGGCCAGGGTATAATTCACCCCTCCACTTT. This encodes CAWTQGPGYNSPLHF.

The chain recombines TRBV2 with TRBJ1-3, with a weak D call TRBD1 (5 bases). This CDR3 region has 14 residues. V lost 3 bases and J lost 2, with 8 bases in between. CDR1 is SNHLY, CDR2 FYNNEI, per germline. This chain's CDR3 is CASSDGGAGNTIYF. CDR3 DNA: TGTGCCAGCAGTGATGGAGGGGCTGGAAACACCATATATTTT.

V gene TRBV28 combines with J gene TRBJ2-5; D unresolved. CDR3 size: 11 residues. Trimming pared 2 bases from V and 6 bases from J, leaving 4 bases between. CDR1 is MDHEN, CDR2 SYDVKM, per germline. In nucleotides, the CDR3 is TGTGCCAGCAGTTTAGAGAAGACCCAGTACTTC. Translated, it gives CASSLEKTQYF.